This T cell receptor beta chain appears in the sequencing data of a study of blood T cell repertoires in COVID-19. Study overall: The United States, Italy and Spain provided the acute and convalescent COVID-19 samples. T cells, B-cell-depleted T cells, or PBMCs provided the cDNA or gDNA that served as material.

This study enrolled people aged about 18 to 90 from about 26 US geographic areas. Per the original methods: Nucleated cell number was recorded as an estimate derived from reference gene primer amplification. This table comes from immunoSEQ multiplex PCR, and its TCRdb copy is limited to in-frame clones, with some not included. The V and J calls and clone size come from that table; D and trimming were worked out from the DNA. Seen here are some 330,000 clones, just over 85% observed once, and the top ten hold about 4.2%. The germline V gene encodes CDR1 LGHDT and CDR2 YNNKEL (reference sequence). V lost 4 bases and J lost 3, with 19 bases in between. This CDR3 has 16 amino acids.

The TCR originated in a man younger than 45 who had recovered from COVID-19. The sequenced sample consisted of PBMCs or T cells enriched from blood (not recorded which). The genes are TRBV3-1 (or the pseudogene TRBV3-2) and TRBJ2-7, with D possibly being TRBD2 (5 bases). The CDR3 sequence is CASSRAGGGAYYEQYF. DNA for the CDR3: TGTGCCAGCAGCCGGGCGGGTGGAGGCGCCTACTACGAGCAGTACTTC.